The clone carrying this T cell receptor (beta chain) was counted only a few times. Antigen specificity is unknown. Assay used: immunoSEQ multiplex PCR; TCRdb lists only in-frame clones, some missing. The table lists millions of clones, 85% to 95% of them singletons, with roughly 1.8% in the top ten. Naive CD8 cells lacked CD45RO, underwent positive selection for CCR7 and left out terminally differentiated effector memory CD45RA+ cells. The germline V gene encodes CDR1 MNHNS and CDR2 SASEGT. The CDR3 extends over 16 amino acids. The ends were cut back, 3 bases at V and 0 bases at J, with 12 bases in the middle. This record belongs to a study of shared clonotypes between healthy human individuals. The overall study: Every donor yielded three CD4 naive, three CD4 memory, two CD8 naive and one CD8 memory plate. Regarding the study as a whole: Clonotype sharing across donors was expected to vary with sequencing depth.

The genes are TRBV6-1 and TRBJ2-1; TRBD2 might be the D (5 bases). The receptor comes from a man younger than 30 in good health. Some clones in this sample may be carry-over from other donors' samples. The sample was naive CD8+ T cells from PBMCs. CDR3 sequence: CASSDTAGRSYNEQFF. Here the CDR3 DNA reads TGTGCCAGCAGTGATACGGCGGGTCGCTCCTACAATGAGCAGTTCTTC.